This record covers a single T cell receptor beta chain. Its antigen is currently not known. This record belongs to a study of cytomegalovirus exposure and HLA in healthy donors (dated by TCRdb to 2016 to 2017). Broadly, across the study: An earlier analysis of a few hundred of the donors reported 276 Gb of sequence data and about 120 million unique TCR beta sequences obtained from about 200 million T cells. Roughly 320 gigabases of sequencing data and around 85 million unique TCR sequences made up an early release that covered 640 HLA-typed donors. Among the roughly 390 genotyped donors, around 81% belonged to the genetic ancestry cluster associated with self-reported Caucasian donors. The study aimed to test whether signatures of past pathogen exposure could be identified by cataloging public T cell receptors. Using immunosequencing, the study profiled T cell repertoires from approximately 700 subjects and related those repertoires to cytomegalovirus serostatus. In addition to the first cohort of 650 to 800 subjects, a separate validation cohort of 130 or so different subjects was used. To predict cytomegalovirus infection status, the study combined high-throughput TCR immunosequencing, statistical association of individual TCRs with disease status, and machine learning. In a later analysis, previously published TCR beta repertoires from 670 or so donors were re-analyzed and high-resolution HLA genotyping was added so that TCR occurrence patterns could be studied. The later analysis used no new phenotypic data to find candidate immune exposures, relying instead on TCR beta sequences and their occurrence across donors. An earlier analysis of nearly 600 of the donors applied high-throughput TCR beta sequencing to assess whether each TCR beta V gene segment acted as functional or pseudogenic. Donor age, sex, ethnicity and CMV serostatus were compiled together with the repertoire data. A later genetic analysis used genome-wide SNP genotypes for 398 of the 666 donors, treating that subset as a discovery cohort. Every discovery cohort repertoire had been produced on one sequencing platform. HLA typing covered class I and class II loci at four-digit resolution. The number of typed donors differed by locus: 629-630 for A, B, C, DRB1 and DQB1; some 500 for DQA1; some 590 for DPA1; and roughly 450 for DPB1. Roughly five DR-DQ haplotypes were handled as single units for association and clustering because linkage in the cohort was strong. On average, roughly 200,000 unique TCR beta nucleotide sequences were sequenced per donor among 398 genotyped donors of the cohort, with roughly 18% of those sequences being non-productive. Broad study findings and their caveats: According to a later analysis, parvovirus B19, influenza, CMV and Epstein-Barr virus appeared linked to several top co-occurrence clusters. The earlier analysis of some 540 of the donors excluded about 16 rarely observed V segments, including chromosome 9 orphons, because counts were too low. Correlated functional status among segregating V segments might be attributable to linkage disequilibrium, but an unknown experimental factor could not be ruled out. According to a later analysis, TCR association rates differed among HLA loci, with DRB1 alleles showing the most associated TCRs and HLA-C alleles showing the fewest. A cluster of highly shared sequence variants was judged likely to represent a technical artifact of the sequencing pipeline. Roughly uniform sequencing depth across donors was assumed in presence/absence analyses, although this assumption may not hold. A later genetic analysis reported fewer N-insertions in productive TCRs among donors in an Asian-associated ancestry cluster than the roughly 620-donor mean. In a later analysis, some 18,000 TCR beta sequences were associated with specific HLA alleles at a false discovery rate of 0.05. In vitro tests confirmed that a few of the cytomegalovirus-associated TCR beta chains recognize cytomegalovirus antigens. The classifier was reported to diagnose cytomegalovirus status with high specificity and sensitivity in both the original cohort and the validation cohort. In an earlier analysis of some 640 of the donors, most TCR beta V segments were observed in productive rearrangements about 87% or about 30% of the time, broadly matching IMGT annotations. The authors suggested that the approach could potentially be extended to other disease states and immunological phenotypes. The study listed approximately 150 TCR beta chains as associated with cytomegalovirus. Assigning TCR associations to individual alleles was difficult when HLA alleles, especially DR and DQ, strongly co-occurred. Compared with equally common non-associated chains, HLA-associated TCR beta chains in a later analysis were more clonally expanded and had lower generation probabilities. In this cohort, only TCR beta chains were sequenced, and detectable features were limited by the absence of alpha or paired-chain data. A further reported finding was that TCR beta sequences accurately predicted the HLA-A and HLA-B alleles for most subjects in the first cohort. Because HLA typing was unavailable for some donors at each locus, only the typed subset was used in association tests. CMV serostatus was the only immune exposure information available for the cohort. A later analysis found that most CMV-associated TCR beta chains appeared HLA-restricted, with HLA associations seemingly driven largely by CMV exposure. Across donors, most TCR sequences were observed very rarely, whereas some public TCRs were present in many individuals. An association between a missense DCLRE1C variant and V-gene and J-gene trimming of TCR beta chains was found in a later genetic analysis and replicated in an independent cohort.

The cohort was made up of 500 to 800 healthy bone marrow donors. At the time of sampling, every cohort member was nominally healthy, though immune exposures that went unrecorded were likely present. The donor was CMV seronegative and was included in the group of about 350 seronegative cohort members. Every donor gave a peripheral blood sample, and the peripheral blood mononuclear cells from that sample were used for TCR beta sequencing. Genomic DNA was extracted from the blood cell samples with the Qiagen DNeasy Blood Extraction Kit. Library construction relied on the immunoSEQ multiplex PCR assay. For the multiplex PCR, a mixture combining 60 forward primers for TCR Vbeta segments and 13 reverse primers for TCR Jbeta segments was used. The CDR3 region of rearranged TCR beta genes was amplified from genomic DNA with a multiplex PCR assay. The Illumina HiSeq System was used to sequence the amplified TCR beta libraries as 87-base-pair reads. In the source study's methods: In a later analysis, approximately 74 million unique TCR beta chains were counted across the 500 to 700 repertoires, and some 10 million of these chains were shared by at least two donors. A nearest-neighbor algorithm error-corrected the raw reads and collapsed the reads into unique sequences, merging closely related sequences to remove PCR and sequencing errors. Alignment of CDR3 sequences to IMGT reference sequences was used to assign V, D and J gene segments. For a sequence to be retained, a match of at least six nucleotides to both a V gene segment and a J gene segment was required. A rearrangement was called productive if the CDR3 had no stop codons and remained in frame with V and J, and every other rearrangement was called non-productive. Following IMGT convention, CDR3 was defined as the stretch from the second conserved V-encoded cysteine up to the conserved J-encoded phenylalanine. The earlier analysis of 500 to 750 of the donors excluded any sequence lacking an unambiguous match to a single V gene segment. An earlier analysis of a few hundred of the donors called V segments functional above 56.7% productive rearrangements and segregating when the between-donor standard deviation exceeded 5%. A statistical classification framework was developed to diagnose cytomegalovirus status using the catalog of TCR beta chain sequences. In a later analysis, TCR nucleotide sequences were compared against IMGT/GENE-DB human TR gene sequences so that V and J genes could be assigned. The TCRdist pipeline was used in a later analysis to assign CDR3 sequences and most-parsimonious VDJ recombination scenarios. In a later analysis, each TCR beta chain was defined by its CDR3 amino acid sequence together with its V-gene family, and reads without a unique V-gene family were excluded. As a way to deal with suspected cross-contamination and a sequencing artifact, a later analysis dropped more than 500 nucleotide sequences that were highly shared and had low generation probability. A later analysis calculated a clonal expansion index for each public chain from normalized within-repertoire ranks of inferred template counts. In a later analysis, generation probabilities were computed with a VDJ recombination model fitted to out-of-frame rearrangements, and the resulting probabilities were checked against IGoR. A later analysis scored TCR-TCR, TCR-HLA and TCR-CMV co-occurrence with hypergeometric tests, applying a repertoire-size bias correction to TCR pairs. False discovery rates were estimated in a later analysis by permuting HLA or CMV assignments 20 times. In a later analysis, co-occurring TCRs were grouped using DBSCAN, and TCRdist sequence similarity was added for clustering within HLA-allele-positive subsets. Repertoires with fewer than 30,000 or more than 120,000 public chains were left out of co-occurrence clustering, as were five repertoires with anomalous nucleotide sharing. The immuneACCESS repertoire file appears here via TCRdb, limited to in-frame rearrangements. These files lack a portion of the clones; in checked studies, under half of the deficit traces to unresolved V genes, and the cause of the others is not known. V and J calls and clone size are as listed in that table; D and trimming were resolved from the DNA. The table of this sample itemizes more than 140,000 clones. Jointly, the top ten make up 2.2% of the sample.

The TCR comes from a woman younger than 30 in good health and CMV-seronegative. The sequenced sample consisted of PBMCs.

The DNA reads TGTGCCAGCAGCGTACCCTTAGCGGGAGGGGAGGATGAGCAGTTCTTC. It specifies CASSVPLAGGEDEQFF. Recombination joined TRBV9 with TRBJ2-1, with 11 middle bases fitting TRBD2. The CDR3 covers 16 residues, taking in both the cysteine and the phenylalanine. The DNA shown is the 48-base CDR3, in frame from base 1. Unmatched junction bases come to 8, with V trimmed by 1 base and J by 8 bases. As encoded in the germline V gene, CDR1 is SGDLS while CDR2 is YYNGEE.